This T cell receptor (beta chain) emerged from a study of CD8 T cells in ankylosing spondylitis. Concerning this clonotype itself: Its target is not known.

CDR1 and CDR2 (germline): MGHRA, YSYEKL. The CDR3 has 15 residues. V gave up 0 bases and J gave up 3 bases, with 12 bases separating them. TCRdb called the 5' RACE reads again in MiXCR, with one record for every CDR3 protein. The sample carries 450,000 to 550,000 distinct CDR3 sequences, 5.3% recorded once. General study findings and limits: There was reportedly significant enrichment of clones that were disease-linked in matched ankylosing spondylitis synovial fluid. Characteristic of ankylosing spondylitis blood, it appeared, was a TCR beta motif comprising roughly eight highly homologous variants.

What was sequenced was blood, either unsorted or a sorted T cell fraction (not recorded which). The chain combines TRBV4-1 with TRBJ2-7; D uncertain. The sequence was obtained from a male donor with ankylosing spondylitis. In DNA form, the CDR3 reads TGCGCCAGCAGCCAAGATTACCACAGATACTACGAGCAGTACTTC. Translating gives CASSQDYHRYYEQYF.